The clone carrying this T cell receptor beta chain was seen a handful of times. The source of the sample is a study of blood T cell repertoires in COVID-19. Study in general: Sites across the United States, Italy and Spain contributed samples from acute and convalescent COVID-19. T cells, B-cell-depleted T cells, or PBMCs provided the cDNA or gDNA that served as material.

In the original workflow: Nucleated cell number was recorded as an estimate derived from reference gene primer amplification. Produced via immunoSEQ multiplex PCR; TCRdb's table is partial and in-frame only. Clone size and the V and J calls come from that table; the DNA yielded D and trimming. The sample has some 150,000 clones, 80% seen once; the top ten hold over 10%. V lost 7 bases and J lost 7, with 10 bases in between. The germline V gene encodes CDR1 ENHRY and CDR2 SYGVKD. The length of the CDR3 is 11 residues. The rearrangement uses TRBV10-3 and TRBJ1-2; no firm D call. The receptor was derived from a man aged 55-75 years with active or convalescent COVID-19. Sequencing was performed on peripheral blood. The CDR3 reads CAITDGSGYTF. CDR3 nucleotide sequence: TGTGCCATCACCGACGGGTCTGGCTACACCTTC.